This T cell receptor (beta chain) is drawn from a study of vaccination effects on CD4 cells after COVID-19. About the research overall: Antigen-specific CD4+ T cells were expanded with viral peptide pools in the ViraFEST assay before sequencing.

Germline lookup yields CDR1 SGHKS and CDR2 YYEKEE (reference sequence). CDR3 size: 16 residues. The V end was cut by 0 bases, the J end by 6 bases, with 18 bases between. A roughly ten-day culture period preceded the isolation of CD4+ T cells. Either the mRNA-1273 or the BNT162b2 vaccine was given to participants as two doses. Clones were read by immunoSEQ multiplex PCR, and TCRdb kept only the in-frame ones, dropping some. Seen here are around 66,000 clones, around two thirds observed once, and the top ten hold 2% to 2.5%. Remarks on this clone: The antigen remains undetermined.

The specimen was CD4+ T cells from PBMCs cultured without peptide, collected after COVID-19 vaccination. V usage is TRBV5-5 and J usage is TRBJ1-2, with D unclear. The clonotype comes from a human donor who received a COVID-19 vaccine. DNA of the CDR3: TGTGCCAGCAGCTTGGTTTCCCAGGTGGGGTGGGATGGCTACACCTTC. It is translated as CASSLVSQVGWDGYTF.